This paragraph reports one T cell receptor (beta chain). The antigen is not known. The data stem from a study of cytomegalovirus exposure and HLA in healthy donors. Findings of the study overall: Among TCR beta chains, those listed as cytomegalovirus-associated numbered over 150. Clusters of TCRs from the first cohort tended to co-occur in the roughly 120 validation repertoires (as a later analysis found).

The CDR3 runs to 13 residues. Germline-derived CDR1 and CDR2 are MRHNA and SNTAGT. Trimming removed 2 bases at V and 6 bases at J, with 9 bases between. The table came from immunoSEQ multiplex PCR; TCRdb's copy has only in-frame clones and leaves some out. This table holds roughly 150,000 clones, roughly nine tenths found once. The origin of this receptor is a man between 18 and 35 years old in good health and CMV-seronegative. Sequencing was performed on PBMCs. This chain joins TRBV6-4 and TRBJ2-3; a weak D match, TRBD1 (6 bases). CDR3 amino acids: CASSDRGGDTQYF. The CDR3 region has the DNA TGTGCCAGCAGTGACAGAGGGGGTGATACGCAGTATTTT.